This T cell receptor (beta chain) came from a study of blood T cell repertoires in COVID-19. Study-wide context: Nucleic acid was either cDNA or gDNA, and it came from T cells, B-cell-depleted T cells, or PBMCs.

The study recruited people aged about 18 to 90 years across about two dozen US areas. The length of the CDR3 is 13 residues. The V gene's germline CDR1 is SGHTA and CDR2 FQGNSA. V shed 4 bases and J shed 10 bases, with 14 bases lying between them. Assay: immunoSEQ multiplex PCR; the TCRdb copy retains only in-frame clones and omits some. Of more than 450,000 clones listed, roughly 87% are singletons. V gene TRBV7-2 combines with J gene TRBJ2-4, with a weak D call TRBD1 (5 bases). The sequence was collected from a woman aged 18-30 years who had recovered from COVID-19. The sample comprised PBMCs or T cells enriched from blood (not recorded which). The CDR3 spells CASSSDIQGIQYF. DNA of the CDR3: TGTGCCAGCAGCTCGGATATTCAGGGAATTCAGTACTTC.